The following is a T cell receptor beta chain sequence with its context. Its antigen remains unidentified. The sample is drawn from a study of T cells in tumors after PD-1 blockade. The wider study: Daily vismodegib 150 mg continued in a subset of anti-PD-1-treated patients.

Site-matched primary tumor biopsies were taken before and after PD-1 blockade. Tumor or blood genomic DNA was sequenced, with inputs of about 550 ng to 6,500 ng. Germline CDR1 reads MGHRA; CDR2 reads YSYEKL. The CDR3 runs 14 residues. The V and J ends lost 0 bases and 14 bases respectively, with 17 bases between them. Whole-study findings and limits: Peripheral recruitment is suggested, as some novel exhausted tumor clones were in pre-treatment blood.

TCRdb keeps only in-frame clones here, not all; method: immunoSEQ multiplex PCR. The sample holds 9,000 to 15,000 clones; over 55% are singletons and the top ten take under 20%. The chain links TRBV4-1 to TRBJ2-1; D not certain. The origin of this receptor is a human donor with basal cell carcinoma. Sample: tumor tissue, taken before anti-PD-1 treatment. CDR3 sequence: CASSQDPADPVEFF. As DNA, the CDR3 is TGCGCCAGCAGCCAAGATCCGGCAGACCCTGTGGAGTTCTTC.